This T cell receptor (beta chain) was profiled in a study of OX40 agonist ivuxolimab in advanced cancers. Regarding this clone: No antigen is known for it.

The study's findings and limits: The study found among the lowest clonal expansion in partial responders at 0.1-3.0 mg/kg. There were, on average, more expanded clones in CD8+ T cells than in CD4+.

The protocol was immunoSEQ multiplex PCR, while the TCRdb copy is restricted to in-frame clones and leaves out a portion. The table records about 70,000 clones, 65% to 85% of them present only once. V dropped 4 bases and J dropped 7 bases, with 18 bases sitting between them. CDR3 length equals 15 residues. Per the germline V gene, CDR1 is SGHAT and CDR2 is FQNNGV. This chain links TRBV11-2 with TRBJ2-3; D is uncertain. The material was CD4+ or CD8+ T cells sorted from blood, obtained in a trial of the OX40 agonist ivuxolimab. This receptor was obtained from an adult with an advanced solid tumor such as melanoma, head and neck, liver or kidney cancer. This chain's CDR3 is CASSSPDLGLHTQYF. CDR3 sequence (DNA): TGTGCCAGCAGCTCACCGGACCTAGGTCTCCATACGCAGTATTTT.